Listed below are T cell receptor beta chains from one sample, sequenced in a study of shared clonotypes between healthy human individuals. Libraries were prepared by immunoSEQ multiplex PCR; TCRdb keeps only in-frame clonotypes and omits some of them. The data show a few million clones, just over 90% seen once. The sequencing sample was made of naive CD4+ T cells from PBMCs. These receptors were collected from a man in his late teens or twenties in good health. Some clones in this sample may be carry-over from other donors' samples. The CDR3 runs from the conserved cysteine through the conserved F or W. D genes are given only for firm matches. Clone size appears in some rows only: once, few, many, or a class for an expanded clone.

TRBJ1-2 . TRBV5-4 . CASSAGPREGYGYTF TGTGCCAGCAGCGCCGGGCCAAGGGAGGGCTATGGCTACACCTTC
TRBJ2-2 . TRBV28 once CASTAANTGELFF TGTGCCAGCACGGCGGCGAACACCGGGGAGCTGTTTTTT
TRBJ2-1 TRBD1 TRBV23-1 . CASSLRTGPNEQFF TGCGCCAGCAGTCTCCGGACAGGCCCAAATGAGCAGTTCTTC
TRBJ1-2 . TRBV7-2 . CASSLVAGRGDYGYTF TGTGCCAGCAGCTTAGTCGCTGGCAGGGGTGACTATGGCTACACCTTC
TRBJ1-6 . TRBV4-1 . CASRAWSGGKGNSPLHF TGCGCCAGCAGGGCCTGGTCGGGGGGCAAGGGGAATTCACCCCTCCACTTT
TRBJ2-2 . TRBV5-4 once CASSRGTGELFF TGTGCCAGCAGCCGAGGGACCGGGGAGCTGTTTTTT
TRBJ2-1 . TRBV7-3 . CASSFLPTPDNEQFF TGTGCCAGCAGCTTTTTGCCAACCCCGGACAATGAGCAGTTCTTC
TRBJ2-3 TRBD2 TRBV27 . CASKRGLAGGPRTDTQYF TGTGCCAGCAAACGAGGACTAGCGGGAGGGCCGCGCACAGATACGCAGTATTTT
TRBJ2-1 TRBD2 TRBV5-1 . CASSSRSGLASYNEQFF TGCGCCAGCAGCTCCAGATCGGGACTAGCTTCCTACAATGAGCAGTTCTTC
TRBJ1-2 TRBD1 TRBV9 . CASSGGRGGANYGYTF TGTGCCAGCAGCGGCGGCAGGGGGGGTGCTAACTATGGCTACACCTTC
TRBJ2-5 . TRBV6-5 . CASSGTDQETQYF TGTGCCAGCAGTGGGACCGACCAAGAGACCCAGTACTTC
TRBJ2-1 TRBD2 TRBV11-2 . CASSLGRGEREQFF TGTGCCAGCAGCTTGGGCCGGGGGGAGCGTGAGCAGTTCTTC
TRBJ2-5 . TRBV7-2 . CASSFGVMGQETQYF TGTGCCAGCAGCTTCGGTGTGATGGGGCAAGAGACCCAGTACTTC
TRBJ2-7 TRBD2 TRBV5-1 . CASSLTSGSPGEQYF TGCGCCAGCAGCTTGACTAGCGGGAGTCCGGGCGAGCAGTACTTC
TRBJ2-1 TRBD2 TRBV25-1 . CASSEYRIAGVTNEQFF TGTGCCAGCAGTGAATACCGAATAGCGGGAGTAACAAATGAGCAGTTCTTC
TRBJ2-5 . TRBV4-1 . CASSQAGGPGAQYF TGCGCCAGCAGCCAAGCGGGTGGGCCCGGGGCCCAGTACTTC
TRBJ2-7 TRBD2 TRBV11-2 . CASSPWATSGNREQYF TGTGCCAGCAGCCCGTGGGCGACTAGCGGGAATCGCGAGCAGTACTTC
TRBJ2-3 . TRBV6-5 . CASSSWPYTDTQYF TGTGCCAGCAGTTCCTGGCCCTACACAGATACGCAGTATTTT
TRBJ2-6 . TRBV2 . CAGSSGANVLTF TGTGCCGGAAGCTCTGGGGCCAACGTCCTGACTTTC
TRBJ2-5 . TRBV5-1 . CASSGGTVQETQYF TGCGCCAGCAGCGGAGGGACAGTCCAAGAGACCCAGTACTTC
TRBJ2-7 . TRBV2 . CASKPNPYAAQYF TGTGCCAGCAAACCTAACCCATACGCAGCGCAGTACTTC
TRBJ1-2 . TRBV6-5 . CASSYGSGVNYGYTF TGTGCCAGCAGTTACGGGTCAGGGGTTAACTATGGCTACACCTTC
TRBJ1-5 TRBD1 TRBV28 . CASSRTGGLGQPQHF TGTGCCAGCAGTCGTACAGGGGGTTTGGGTCAGCCCCAGCATTTT
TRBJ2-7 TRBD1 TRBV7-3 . CASSRSGQGPGEQYF TGTGCCAGCAGTCGGTCGGGACAGGGACCAGGGGAGCAGTACTTC
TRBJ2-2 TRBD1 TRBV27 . CASSHLAPGQGGTGELFF TGTGCCAGCAGCCACCTCGCCCCGGGACAGGGGGGGACCGGGGAGCTGTTTTTT
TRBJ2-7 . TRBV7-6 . CASSPQGQSSEQYF TGTGCCAGCAGCCCCCAAGGACAGTCCTCCGAGCAGTACTTC
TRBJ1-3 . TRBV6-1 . CASTDRNTIYF TGTGCCAGCACCGACCGAAACACCATATATTTT
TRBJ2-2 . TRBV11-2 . CASSHTTAGELFF TGTGCCAGCAGCCACACGACGGCCGGGGAGCTGTTTTTT
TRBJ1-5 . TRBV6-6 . CASSLDGNQPQHF TGTGCCAGCAGCCTGGACGGCAATCAGCCCCAGCATTTT
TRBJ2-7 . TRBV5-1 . CASSLRGGQSTYEQYF TGCGCCAGCAGCTTGCGGGGCGGGCAGAGTACCTACGAGCAGTACTTC
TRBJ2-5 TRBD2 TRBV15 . CATSRGGGNQETQYF TGTGCCACCAGCAGAGGGGGAGGGAACCAAGAGACCCAGTACTTC
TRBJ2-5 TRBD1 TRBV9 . CASSVGLGTGGQETQYF TGTGCCAGCAGCGTAGGGTTGGGGACAGGGGGACAAGAGACCCAGTACTTC
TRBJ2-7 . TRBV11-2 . CASSLLVGDSYEQYF TGTGCCAGCAGCTTATTGGTGGGGGACTCCTACGAGCAGTACTTC
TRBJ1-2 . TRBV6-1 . CATRQTNYGYTF TGTGCCACCAGACAGACTAACTATGGCTACACCTTC
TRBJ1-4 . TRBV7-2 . CASSLRGRGGEKLFF TGTGCCAGCAGCTTGAGGGGCAGGGGAGGTGAAAAACTGTTTTTT
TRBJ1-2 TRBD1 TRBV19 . CASSMTGQGVGNTF TGTGCCAGTAGTATGACGGGCCAGGGGGTGGGCAACACCTTC
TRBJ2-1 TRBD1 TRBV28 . CASSSRQGSSSYNEQFF TGTGCCAGCAGTTCGAGACAGGGCTCTAGCTCCTACAATGAGCAGTTCTTC
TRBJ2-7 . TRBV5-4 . CASSSGKTGISYEQYF TGTGCCAGCAGCTCGGGAAAAACAGGGATCTCCTACGAGCAGTACTTC
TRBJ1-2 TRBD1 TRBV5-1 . CASSLQRTGEGYTF TGCGCCAGCAGCTTACAACGGACAGGGGAAGGCTACACCTTC
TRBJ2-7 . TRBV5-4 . CASSRGQNTYEQYF TGTGCCAGCAGCCGTGGACAGAACACCTACGAGCAGTACTTC
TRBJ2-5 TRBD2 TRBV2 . CASSLTLTSGGGETQYF TGTGCCAGCAGCCTGACCCTGACTAGCGGGGGGGGAGAGACCCAGTACTTC
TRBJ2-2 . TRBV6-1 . CASTFYPGELFF TGTGCCAGCACGTTTTATCCCGGGGAGCTGTTTTTT
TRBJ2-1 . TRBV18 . CASSPRVNEQFF TGTGCCAGCTCACCACGCGTCAATGAGCAGTTCTTC
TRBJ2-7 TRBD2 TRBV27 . CASPAGTYEQYF TGTGCCAGCCCAGCGGGAACCTACGAGCAGTACTTC
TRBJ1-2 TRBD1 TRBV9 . CASRHTGASNYGYTF TGTGCCAGCAGACACACAGGGGCGTCTAACTATGGCTACACCTTC
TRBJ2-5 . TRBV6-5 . CASSRGHPRETQYF TGTGCCAGCAGTCGGGGACACCCACGGGAGACCCAGTACTTC
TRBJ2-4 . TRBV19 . CASGTVLAKNIQYF TGTGCCAGTGGGACCGTCTTAGCCAAAAACATTCAGTACTTC
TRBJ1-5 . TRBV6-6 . CASSQIAGGQPQHF TGTGCCAGCAGTCAGATTGCGGGCGGGCAGCCCCAGCATTTT
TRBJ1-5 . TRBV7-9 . CASSFWVGDSNQPQHF TGTGCCAGCAGCTTTTGGGTAGGGGATAGCAATCAGCCCCAGCATTTT
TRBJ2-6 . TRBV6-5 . CASSYSIIGANVLTF TGTGCCAGCAGTTACTCGATTATAGGGGCCAACGTCCTGACTTTC
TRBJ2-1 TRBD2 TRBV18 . CASSQELAGSYNEQFF TGTGCCAGCTCACAAGAACTAGCGGGTTCCTACAATGAGCAGTTCTTC